A single sample is the source of the 10 T cell receptor beta chains below, sequenced in a study of cytomegalovirus exposure and HLA in healthy donors. A multiplex PCR was run with 60 Vbeta primers and 13 Jbeta primers. Generated by immunoSEQ multiplex PCR, the TCRdb table keeps only in-frame clones and is missing some. The data contain some 130,000 clones, 65% to 80% of them singletons. The material sequenced was PBMCs. These receptors all stem from a woman aged 18 to 35 in good health and CMV-seronegative.

There are a few counts of this clone. This chain links TRBV5-6 with TRBJ2-3; perhaps TRBD1 as D (6 bases). The germline CDR1 and CDR2 sequences are SGHDT and YYEEEE. V lost 0 bases, J lost 4 bases, and 12 bases lay in between. This CDR3 contains 15 residues. CDR3 sequence: CASSLGVGAPDTQYF. The CDR3 nucleotides read TGTGCCAGCAGCTTGGGGGTGGGGGCCCCAGATACGCAGTATTTT.

The chain is built from TRBV6-7 and TRBJ1-2; 7 bases are a match to TRBD1. TRBV6-7 is designated an ORF whose function remains uncertain. CDR3 size: 17 residues. With 0 bases clipped from V and 8 bases from J, the junction kept 15 bases outside the gene matches. For the CDR3, the DNA is TGTGCCAGCAGTTACTCGACGAATGAGGGGGCCAGGAAGGGCTACACCTTC. Translating it yields CASSYSTNEGARKGYTF.

Note on this clone: Other DNA sequences within the sample encode an identical CDR3. This chain uses TRBV15 with TRBJ2-1, with D perhaps TRBD2 (5 bases). Trimming removed 3 bases at V and 6 bases at J, with 6 bases between. Germline CDR1 LNHNV, CDR2 YYDKDF (reference sequence). The length of the CDR3 is 12 residues. This CDR3 is CATSRDSNEQFF. CDR3 in DNA: TGTGCCACCAGCAGGGACTCCAATGAGCAGTTCTTC.

The V call is TRBV5-6, the J call TRBJ2-7; 7 bases map to TRBD1. Germline V gene sequence: CDR1 SGHDT, CDR2 YYEEEE. This CDR3 region has 15 residues. V lost 2 bases to trimming and J lost 5 bases; unmatched junction nucleotides: 10. The CDR3 region is CASSFRQGWSHEQYF. In nucleotides, the CDR3 is TGTGCCAGCAGCTTCCGACAGGGATGGTCCCACGAGCAGTACTTC.

The rearrangement joins TRBV9 to TRBJ2-7; 9 positions match TRBD1. CDR3 size: 16 residues. V gave up 0 bases and J gave up 1 base; unmatched junction bases: 5. Germline lookup yields CDR1 SGDLS and CDR2 YYNGEE. CDR3 amino acids: CASSVATGGVSYEQYF. The DNA for the CDR3 is TGTGCCAGCAGCGTAGCCACAGGGGGCGTATCCTACGAGCAGTACTTC.

This clone was seen only once. This chain joins TRBV5-1 and TRBJ2-5, with 13 bases matching TRBD2. The CDR3 is 19 amino acids. Germline assignment: CDR1 SGHRS and CDR2 YFSETQ. J lost 0 bases, V lost 4 bases, and 12 bases had no gene match. Written as DNA, the CDR3 is TGCGCCAGCAGCAGGCCGACTAGCGGGAGGCCCAAGTACCAAGAGACCCAGTACTTC. It translates to CASSRPTSGRPKYQETQYF.

This sequence joins TRBV6-4 and TRBJ1-1, with 10 bases that match TRBD1. The junction had 5 bases not matched to a gene; V was cut back by 5 bases and J by 5 bases. Germline V gene data show CDR1 as MRHNA and CDR2 as SNTAGT. This CDR3 is built from 14 residues. The CDR3 region is CASSRTGGETEAFF. The CDR3 region has the DNA TGTGCCAGCAGTCGGACAGGGGGGGAGACTGAAGCTTTCTTT.

The genes are TRBV18 and TRBJ2-2; maybe TRBD1 (6 bases). CDR3 length: 16 residues. Germline V CDR1 and CDR2: KGHSH, LQKENI. V was cut by 3 bases and J by 2 bases, with 13 bases left in between. The CDR3, as DNA: TGTGCCAGCTCACCGGGACAACCATTAAACACCGGGGAGCTGTTTTTT. Translated, it gives CASSPGQPLNTGELFF. Full variable domain (missing parts from reference TRBV18 and TRBJ2-2): NAGVMQNPRHLVRRRGQEARLRCSPMKGHSHVYWYRQLPEEGLKFMVYLQKENIIDESGMPKERFSAEFPKEGPSILRIQQVVRGDSAAYFCASSPGQPLNTGELFFGEGSRLTVL.

This clone appeared a single time. The chain couples TRBV19 to TRBJ2-5; TRBD2 matches at 13 bases. Germline assignment: CDR1 LNHDA and CDR2 SQIVND (reference sequence). V lost 9 bases to trimming and J lost 3 bases; unmatched junction nucleotides: 1. The CDR3 consists of 13 residues. The CDR3 loop reads CASGLAGEETQYF. DNA of the CDR3: TGTGCCAGCGGACTAGCGGGAGAAGAGACCCAGTACTTC.

This sequence joins TRBV30 and TRBJ2-2, with 10 bases fitting TRBD2. This CDR3 region has 17 residues. The germline V gene encodes CDR1 GTSNPN and CDR2 SVGIG (reference sequence). Trimming cost V 3 bases and J 7 bases; bases outside gene matches: 14. In DNA, the CDR3 is TGTGCCTGGAGCCCTGCGAATAGCGGGAGGTCGGTCGGGGAGCTGTTTTTT. Translating gives CAWSPANSGRSVGELFF. The full variable domain, with the rest looked up from reference TRBV30 and TRBJ2-2, is SQTIHQWPATLVQPVGSPLSLECTVEGTSNPNLYWYRQAAGRGLQLLFYSVGIGQISSEVPQNLSASRPQDRQFILSSKKLLLSDSGFYLCAWSPANSGRSVGELFFGEGSRLTVL.